This record looks at one TCR beta chain sequence and its context. Its cognate antigen has yet to be identified. No quality values exist for individual bases; no much larger clone is one base distant. This specimen belongs to a study of human thymus T cells (dated by TCRdb to 2020 to 2022). In terms of the full investigation: The study characterized TCR alpha and beta repertoires from under 10 infant thymus samples and a few related peripheral blood samples. The infant donors were 7 to 244 days old, and the cohort included a handful of males and a couple of females.

Using the immunoSEQ multiplex PCR assay, the TCRB and TCRAD loci were amplified from a standardized quantity of quality-controlled genomic DNA. The V(D)J region was spanned by amplicons of a length sufficient to cover the CDR3 and to identify V and J genes. The amplicons were sequenced on an Illumina platform via the commercial immunoSEQ service. The original pipeline was this. Primer bias and sequencing errors were corrected using previously described methods, and TCRAD and TCRB definitions followed the IMGT database. Analysis of the repertoires was done with immunoSEQ Analyzer 3.0 and VDJTools and included basic statistics, V/J segment usage, diversity estimates, rarefaction and pairwise overlap. Chao1, ChaoE, Efron-Thisted, Shannon and inverse Simpson indices were used to estimate diversity, which was also estimated on datasets down-sampled to the smallest sample. Repertoire overlap was assessed by strict matching of CDR3 nucleotide sequence, V gene and J gene, and clustering was done by Jaccard-based multidimensional scaling. TCRdb limited this immuneACCESS table to in-frame rearrangements with V and J called. A share of clones is missing; checked studies link under half to unresolved V genes, and the rest is unexplained. V and J calls and clone size are as listed in that table; D and trimming were resolved from the DNA. Here the sample has some 57,000 clones; 94% occur a single time. The ten biggest clones cover 5.5% to 7% of the sample.

Broad study findings and their caveats: V and J gene segment usage appeared biased in both thymic and peripheral blood repertoires. On average, thymus samples yielded roughly 800,000 unique TCRB clonotypes, whereas blood samples yielded roughly 80,000.

Donors were immunologically healthy infants undergoing open corrective cardiac surgery for congenital heart defects in Finland. From four of the eight donors, a small aliquot of roughly 0.5-1 mL peripheral blood was collected during surgery. For the blood samples, genomic DNA was extracted from all available leukocytes instead of from a set number of cells. ACK lysis buffer was used to remove erythrocytes from blood, and the leukocytes were stored at -70 degrees C as pellets. Genomic DNA was extracted from frozen cell pellets with a QIAsymphony instrument. From a lookup of the germline V gene (reference sequence), CDR1 and CDR2 are SEHNR and FQNEAQ. The CDR3 covers 16 residues, taking in both the cysteine and the phenylalanine. Here the CDR3 DNA is all that survives: 48 bases in frame from base 1. At the junction V is shortened by 1 base and J by 5 bases; bases outside the gene matches: 5.

The specimen sequenced was blood. This chain joins TRBV7-9 to TRBJ2-7, with 13 bases aligning to TRBD2. The TCR comes from a boy in the first two years of life with a congenital heart defect but otherwise immunologically healthy. CDR3 reads: CASSLGRTSGGDEQYF. The DNA is TGTGCCAGCAGCTTAGGACGTACTAGCGGGGGGGACGAGCAGTACTTC.